These 32 T cell receptor beta chains share one sample of origin, sequenced in a study of T-cell memory formation after mild COVID-19. TCRdb used MiXCR to reprocess the 5' RACE reads, holding one entry per CDR3 protein. The data show 300,000 to 400,000 distinct CDR3 sequences, with 13% seen just once and about a fifth held by the top ten. The sample consisted of PBMCs or a T cell subset sorted from them (not recorded which). The receptors derive from a man between 18 and 29 years old who had mild COVID-19 (a few samples of this study predate the infection). Cell type and time point are not known.

The CDR3 coding sequence is TGTGCCAGCAGCGCTCACAACAGAGAACGGCCCCAGCATTTT. Protein: CASSAHNRERPQHF. This chain uses TRBV5-5 with TRBJ1-5; D gene ambiguous. Trimming shortened V by 4 bases and J by 9 bases, and 17 bases separated the two germline ends. The CDR3 extends over 14 amino acids. CDR1 is SGHKS and CDR2 is YYEKEE in the germline V gene (reference sequence).

The chain combines TRBV20-1 with TRBJ1-5; 7 bases line up with TRBD1. Germline CDR1 reads DFQATT; CDR2 reads SNEGSKA (reference sequence). V was clipped by 2 bases and J by 1 base; unmatched bases: 2. This CDR3 region has 14 residues. The CDR3 reads CSARQGGSNQPQHF. CDR3 bases: TGCAGTGCTAGACAGGGGGGCAGCAATCAGCCCCAGCATTTT.

In this sample, this clonotype turned up many times. V gene TRBV4-3 combines with J gene TRBJ2-5, with D tentatively TRBD2 (6 bases). The V and J ends lost 0 bases and 4 bases respectively, with 12 bases between them. Germline loops: CDR1 LGHNA, CDR2 YSLEER. The CDR3 spans 15 residues. The CDR3 region is CASSQDLSGRETQYF. CDR3 nucleotides: TGCGCCAGCAGCCAAGATCTTTCCGGGAGAGAGACCCAGTACTTC.

V gene TRBV20-1 combines with J gene TRBJ1-1; D perhaps matches TRBD1 (5 bases). CDR3 length: 13 residues. CDR1 and CDR2 from the germline V gene are DFQATT and SNEGSKA (reference sequence). The V gene lost 1 base and the J gene lost 7 bases, with 13 bases spanning the gap. The CDR3 protein is CSARGPRAGEAFF. The CDR3 DNA follows: TGCAGTGCTAGAGGGCCCAGGGCGGGTGAAGCTTTCTTT.

V usage is TRBV9 and J usage is TRBJ1-2, with D tentatively TRBD1 (5 bases). V lost 1 base and J lost 4, with 11 bases in between. Germline V lookup: CDR1 SGDLS, CDR2 YYNGEE. The CDR3 runs 14 residues. The CDR3 DNA follows: TGTGCCAGCAGCGTATATATGCAGGGCTATGGCTACACCTTC. This encodes CASSVYMQGYGYTF.

The CDR3 loop is CASSQHGEQFF. The CDR3 DNA reads as TGTGCCAGCAGCCAACACGGTGAGCAGTTCTTC. The chain carries TRBV12-3 or TRBV12-4 and TRBJ2-1; D is ambiguous. The V end was cut by 6 bases, the J end by 9 bases, with 9 bases between. The CDR3 extends over 11 amino acids.

This rearrangement joins TRBV6-6 to TRBJ1-5; TRBD1 agrees at 7 bases. The CDR3 loop spans 14 amino acids. Unmatched junction bases numbered 3, after V lost 4 bases and J lost 3 bases. CDR1 and CDR2 from the germline V gene are MNHNY and SVGAGI (reference sequence). This CDR3 reads CASSWDRVNQPQHF. CDR3 in DNA: TGTGCCAGCAGTTGGGACAGAGTCAATCAGCCCCAGCATTTT.

The gene calls are TRBV12-3 or TRBV12-4 and TRBJ2-5; a possible D gene is TRBD2 (6 bases). This CDR3 is built from 14 residues. Trimming cost V 4 bases and J 5 bases, with 14 bases left between them. This CDR3 reads CASSSRRGLETQYF. Here the CDR3 DNA reads TGTGCCAGCAGTTCACGGCGGGGCCTGGAGACCCAGTACTTC.

This clonotype showed up just a few times. The DNA of the CDR3 is TGTGCCAGCAGCGCCGTTGTGGGGACAGGGGTTAACTATGGCTACACCTTC. Amino acid sequence: CASSAVVGTGVNYGYTF. This chain links TRBV11-2 with TRBJ1-2, with TRBD1 matching 10 bases. The germline V gene has CDR1 SGHAT and CDR2 FQNNGV. The CDR3 sequence is 17 residues long. Trimming took 5 bases from V and 1 from J; bases not matched to a gene: 10.

The rearrangement joins TRBV6-5 to TRBJ1-3; no firm D call. The CDR3 runs to 14 residues. The germline CDR1 and CDR2 sequences are MNHEY and SVGAGI. Trimming removed 6 bases from V and 3 bases from J, with 12 bases in between. CDR3 protein: CASSGRAYGNTIYF. In DNA form, the CDR3 reads TGTGCCAGCAGCGGACGGGCATATGGAAACACCATATATTTT.

In this sample, this clonotype turned up a few times. The V and J genes are TRBV7-8 and TRBJ2-1; 8 bases are a match to TRBD1. The CDR3 contains 15 residues. Trimming at V came to 3 bases and at J to 5 bases, leaving 6 bases not matched to a gene. Germline CDR1 reads SGHVS; CDR2 reads FQNEAQ. The CDR3 region is CASSFWAGGHNEQFF. CDR3 DNA: TGTGCCAGCAGCTTTTGGGCAGGGGGCCACAATGAGCAGTTCTTC. Full variable domain (remainder filled in from reference TRBV7-8 and TRBJ2-1): GAGVSQSPRYKVAKRGQDVALRCDPISGHVSLFWYQQALGQGPEFLTYFQNEAQLDKSGLPSDRFFAERPEGSVSTLKIQRTQQEDSAVYLCASSFWAGGHNEQFFGPGTRLTVL.

This clonotype was seen a few times. The V and J genes are TRBV9 and TRBJ1-1, with no clear D. Germline V gene sequence: CDR1 SGDLS, CDR2 YYNGEE. The V and J ends lost 5 bases and 1 base respectively, with 9 bases between them. The CDR3 runs to 13 residues. In DNA form, the CDR3 reads TGTGCCAGCAGGAGAGCGGGGAACACTGAAGCTTTCTTT. Amino acids: CASRRAGNTEAFF. The full variable domain, in which reference TRBV9 and TRBJ1-1 provide the parts outside the CDR3, is DSGVTQTPKHLITATGQRVTLRCSPRSGDLSVYWYQQSLDQGLQFLIQYYNGEERAKGNILERFSAQQFPDLHSELNLSSLELGDSALYFCASRRAGNTEAFFGQGTRLTVV.

This clonotype occurred a few times. The chain couples TRBV5-1 to TRBJ2-7; 8 bases are shared with TRBD1. V was pared by 3 bases and J by 5 bases, with 7 bases of the junction left unmatched. Germline-derived CDR1 and CDR2 are SGHRS and YFSETQ. There are 14 residues in the CDR3. The CDR3 DNA is TGCGCCAGCAGCTCGGGGGACAGGTCCCACGAGCAGTACGTC. As protein: CASSSGDRSHEQYV.

This clonotype has more than one count but fewer than ten. The J gene is TRBJ1-1, the V gene TRBV12-3 or TRBV12-4; D is possibly TRBD1 (6 bases). The CDR3 covers 13 residues. V lost 3 bases to trimming and J lost 8 bases, with 13 bases between them. CDR3 amino acids: CASSFSQGPEAFF. In DNA, the CDR3 is TGTGCCAGCAGTTTTAGCCAGGGGCCCGAAGCTTTCTTT.

This clonotype has ten or more counts. The CDR3 region has the DNA TGTGCCAGCAGCGTACGGGGCCAAGAGACCCAGTACTTC. Protein sequence: CASSVRGQETQYF. The chain links TRBV9 to TRBJ2-5; D is perhaps TRBD2 (5 bases). This CDR3 is built from 13 residues. V was shortened by 1 base and J by 1 base, with 5 bases between the two germline ends. Germline lookup yields CDR1 SGDLS and CDR2 YYNGEE.

This clonotype was seen a few times. The rearrangement uses TRBV6-5 and TRBJ2-7; 8 bases line up with TRBD1. Trimming cost V 1 base and J 0 bases; bases outside gene matches: 2. The germline V gene encodes CDR1 MNHEY and CDR2 SVGAGI. CDR3 length equals 15 residues. CDR3 protein: CASSYFTGGSYEQYF. The CDR3, as DNA: TGTGCCAGCAGTTACTTTACAGGGGGCTCCTACGAGCAGTACTTC.

This clonotype was counted a few times. The chain joins TRBV4-2 to TRBJ2-3, with TRBD2 matching over 15 bases. Trimming removed 5 bases from V and 3 bases from J; junction bases left unmatched: 3. The CDR3 has 16 residues. Germline CDR1 is LGHNA and CDR2 is YNFKEQ. The CDR3 DNA reads TGTGCCAGCAGCGGACTAGCGGGGGGGAATACAGATACGCAGTATTTT. Encoded protein: CASSGLAGGNTDTQYF.

This clonotype occurred a few times. The rearrangement joins TRBV4-2 to TRBJ1-1; D perhaps matches TRBD1 (5 bases). V was cut by 4 bases and J by 0 bases, with 12 bases left in between. Germline CDR1 LGHNA, CDR2 YNFKEQ. This CDR3 region has 15 residues. DNA of the CDR3: TGTGCCAGCAGCCTGGCGGGGACTCTGAACACTGAAGCTTTCTTT. Translation: CASSLAGTLNTEAFF.

The CDR3 loop reads CASSPPTFPDNSPLHF. The CDR3 DNA reads TGTGCCAGCAGTCCGCCGACCTTCCCCGATAATTCACCCCTCCACTTT. The gene calls are TRBV5-5 and TRBJ1-6; D remains unclear. V was cut by 5 bases and J by 5 bases, with 17 bases left in between. The CDR3 length is 16 residues. Germline-derived CDR1 and CDR2 are SGHKS and YYEKEE (reference sequence).

This chain links TRBV10-3 with TRBJ2-3, with D perhaps TRBD2 (6 bases). Germline CDR1 ENHRY, CDR2 SYGVKD. The CDR3 length is 14 residues. V was trimmed by 0 bases and J by 5 bases, leaving 9 bases between them. DNA of the CDR3: TGTGCCATCAGTGAGTCCACCGGGGGAGATACGCAGTATTTT. Its protein is CAISESTGGDTQYF.

V gene TRBV4-3 combines with J gene TRBJ2-5; 8 bases are shared with TRBD2. The CDR3 is 16 residues long. Germline values: CDR1 LGHNA, CDR2 YSLEER. The V and J ends lost 0 bases and 4 bases, in that order; junction bases with no gene match: 7. The DNA for the CDR3 is TGCGCCAGCAGCCAAGATCCAATGGCGGGGGGAGAGACCCAGTACTTC. The encoded protein is CASSQDPMAGGETQYF.

This clonotype was seen only a few times. The chain links TRBV7-2 to TRBJ2-3; 7 bases fit TRBD2. In germline, CDR1 is SGHTA, CDR2 FQGNSA. The J segment lost 9 bases and the V segment lost 2 bases, leaving 5 bases of the junction unmatched. CDR3 length equals 13 residues. CDR3 bases: TGTGCCAGCAGCTTATCCCCAGCGGGAACGCAGTATTTT. The encoded protein is CASSLSPAGTQYF.

This clonotype came up a few times. The chain couples TRBV7-9 to TRBJ1-1; 11 bases line up with TRBD1. The CDR3 is made up of 20 amino acids. The V gene end was trimmed by 2 bases and the J gene end by 0 bases; junction bases not matched to a gene: 14. CDR1 SEHNR and CDR2 FQNEAQ come from the germline V gene (reference sequence). The CDR3 spells CASSLLSRDRGMKVNTEAFF. CDR3 DNA sequence: TGTGCCAGCAGCTTACTCAGTAGGGACAGGGGGATGAAAGTGAACACTGAAGCTTTCTTT.

This clonotype was found a few times. The chain uses TRBV6-2 or TRBV6-3 and TRBJ2-2; 12 nucleotides align to TRBD1. The trim removed 6 bases at V and 4 bases at J, leaving 3 bases unmatched. This CDR3 comprises 15 residues. The germline V gene encodes CDR1 MNHEY and CDR2 SVGEGT. The CDR3 bases are TGTGCCAGCAGGGGACAGGGGGCGGTCACCGGGGAGCTGTTTTTT. It is translated as CASRGQGAVTGELFF.

This clonotype was observed a few times. The chain joins TRBV4-1 to TRBJ2-7; TRBD1 or TRBD2 may be the D gene (5 bases each). The germline gives CDR1 MGHRA, CDR2 YSYEKL. The CDR3 length is 17 residues. The germline V and J ends were trimmed by 0 bases and 5 bases, with 20 bases remaining between them. CDR3 DNA sequence: TGCGCCAGCAGCCAAGAAGGTCGGGGTGCAGGGTCCCACGAGCAGTACGTC. Its protein is CASSQEGRGAGSHEQYV.

This clonotype showed up just a few times. V and J are TRBV6-5 and TRBJ1-5; no clear D gene. V dropped 5 bases and J dropped 3 bases, with 14 bases sitting between them. The CDR3 extends over 15 amino acids. The germline V gene has CDR1 MNHEY and CDR2 SVGAGI. The CDR3 here is CASSPLTEFNQPQHF. The CDR3 nucleotides are TGTGCCAGCAGTCCGCTGACTGAGTTCAATCAGCCCCAGCATTTT.

This clonotype was counted ten times or more. V is TRBV7-8 and J is TRBJ2-3; TRBD1 or TRBD2 may be the D gene (5 bases each). This CDR3 is built from 16 residues. V lost 5 bases and J lost 2, with 17 bases in between. Germline assignment: CDR1 SGHVS and CDR2 FQNEAQ. CDR3 region: CASSPRAGRPTDTQYF. CDR3 in DNA: TGTGCCAGCAGCCCCAGGGCGGGCAGGCCCACAGATACGCAGTATTTT.

This clonotype was counted between two and nine times. The rearrangement joins TRBV28 to TRBJ2-5; a possible D gene is TRBD1 (6 bases). Germline CDR1 reads MDHEN; CDR2 reads SYDVKM. The CDR3 extends over 16 amino acids. Trimming shortened V by 4 bases and J by 7 bases, and 22 bases separated the two germline ends. The CDR3 nucleotides are TGTGCCAGCAGTTGGGGGCGATCGGGGTACGGTAGGACCCAGTACTTC. It codes for CASSWGRSGYGRTQYF.

The V call is TRBV7-2, the J call TRBJ2-3; D unresolved. This CDR3 comprises 14 residues. The germline V gene encodes CDR1 SGHTA and CDR2 FQGNSA. V lost 4 bases and J 4 bases, leaving 12 bases between the germline ends. The CDR3: CASSSNGRPDTQYF. CDR3 nucleotides: TGTGCCAGCAGCTCGAACGGGCGACCAGATACGCAGTATTTT.

The V gene is TRBV4-2, the J gene TRBJ2-1, with D hard to call. V lost 2 bases and J lost 6, with 5 bases in between. This CDR3 spans 12 amino acids. Germline loops: CDR1 LGHNA, CDR2 YNFKEQ. This CDR3 reads CASSQLANEQFF. DNA for the CDR3: TGTGCCAGCAGCCAATTAGCCAATGAGCAGTTCTTC.

The chain is built from TRBV19 and TRBJ2-5; D not certain. The V gene's germline CDR1 is LNHDA and CDR2 SQIVND (reference sequence). Trimming cost V 4 bases and J 5 bases, with 11 bases left between them. The CDR3 totals 13 residues. CDR3: CASSNKAAETQYF. CDR3 nucleotide sequence: TGTGCCAGTAGTAACAAAGCCGCGGAGACCCAGTACTTC.

This clonotype has a handful of counts. V gene TRBV6-4 combines with J gene TRBJ2-3; 8 bases align to TRBD1. V was pared by 4 bases and J by 0 bases, with 3 bases of the junction left unmatched. The CDR3 is made up of 15 amino acids. Germline V CDR1 and CDR2: MRHNA, SNTAGT. The CDR3 region has the DNA TGTGCCAGCAGTGTAGGGGACAGGAGCACAGATACGCAGTATTTT. This codes for CASSVGDRSTDTQYF.